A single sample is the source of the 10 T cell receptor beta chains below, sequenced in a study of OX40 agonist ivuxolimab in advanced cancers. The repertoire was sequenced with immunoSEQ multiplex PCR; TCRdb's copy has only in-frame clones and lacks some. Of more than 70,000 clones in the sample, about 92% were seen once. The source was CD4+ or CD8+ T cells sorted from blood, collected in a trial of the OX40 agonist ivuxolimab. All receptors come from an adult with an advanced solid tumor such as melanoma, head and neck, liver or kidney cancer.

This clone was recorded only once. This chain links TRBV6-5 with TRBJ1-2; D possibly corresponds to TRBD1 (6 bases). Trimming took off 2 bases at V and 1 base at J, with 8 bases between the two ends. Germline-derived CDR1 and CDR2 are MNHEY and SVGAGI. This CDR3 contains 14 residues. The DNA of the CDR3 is TGTGCCAGCAGTTACGGGGGCGGTAACTATGGCTACACCTTC. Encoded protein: CASSYGGGNYGYTF.

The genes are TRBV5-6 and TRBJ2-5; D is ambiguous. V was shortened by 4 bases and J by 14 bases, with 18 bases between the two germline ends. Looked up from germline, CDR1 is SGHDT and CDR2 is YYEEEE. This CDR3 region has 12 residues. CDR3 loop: CASSPGSRTNYF. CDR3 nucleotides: TGTGCCAGCAGCCCTGGTTCACGGACCAACTACTTC. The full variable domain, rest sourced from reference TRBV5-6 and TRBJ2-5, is DAGVTQSPTHLIKTRGQQVTLRCSPKSGHDTVSWYQQALGQGPQFIFQYYEEEERQRGNFPDRFSGHQFPNYSSELNVNALLLGDSALYLCASSPGSRTNYFGPGTRLLVL.

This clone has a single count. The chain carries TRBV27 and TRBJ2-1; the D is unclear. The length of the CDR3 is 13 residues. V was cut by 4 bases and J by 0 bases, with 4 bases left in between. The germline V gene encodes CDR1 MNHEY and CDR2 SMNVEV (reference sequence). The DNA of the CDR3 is TGTGCCAGCAGTTGGGGCTCCTACAATGAGCAGTTCTTC. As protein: CASSWGSYNEQFF.

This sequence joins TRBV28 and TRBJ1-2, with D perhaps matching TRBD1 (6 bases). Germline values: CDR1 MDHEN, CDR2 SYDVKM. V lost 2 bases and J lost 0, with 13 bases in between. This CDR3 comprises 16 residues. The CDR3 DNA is TGTGCCAGCAGTTTAGGACAGCTCGTCGCTAACTATGGCTACACCTTC. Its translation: CASSLGQLVANYGYTF.

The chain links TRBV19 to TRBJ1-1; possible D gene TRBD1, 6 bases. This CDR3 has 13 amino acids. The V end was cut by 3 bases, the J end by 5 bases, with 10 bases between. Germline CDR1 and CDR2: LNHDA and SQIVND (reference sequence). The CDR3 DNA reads TGTGCCAGTAGTATCTCAGGGGAAACTGAAGCTTTCTTT. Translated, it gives CASSISGETEAFF.

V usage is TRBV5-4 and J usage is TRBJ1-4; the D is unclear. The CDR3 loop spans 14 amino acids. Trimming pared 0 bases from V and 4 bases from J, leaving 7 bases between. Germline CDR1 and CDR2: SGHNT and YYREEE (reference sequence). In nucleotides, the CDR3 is TGTGCCAGCAGCTTGGAAAGGGATAATGAAAAACTGTTTTTT. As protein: CASSLERDNEKLFF.

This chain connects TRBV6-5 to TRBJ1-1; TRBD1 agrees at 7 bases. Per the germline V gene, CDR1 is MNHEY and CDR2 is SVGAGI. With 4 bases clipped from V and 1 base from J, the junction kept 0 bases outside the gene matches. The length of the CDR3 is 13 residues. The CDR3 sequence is CASSWDRNTEAFF. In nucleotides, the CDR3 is TGTGCCAGCAGTTGGGACAGGAACACTGAAGCTTTCTTT.

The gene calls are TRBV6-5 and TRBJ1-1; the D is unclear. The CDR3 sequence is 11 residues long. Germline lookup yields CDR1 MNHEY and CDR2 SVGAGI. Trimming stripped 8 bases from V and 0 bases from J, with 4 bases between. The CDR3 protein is CASGVNTEAFF. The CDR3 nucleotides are TGTGCCAGCGGGGTGAACACTGAAGCTTTCTTT.

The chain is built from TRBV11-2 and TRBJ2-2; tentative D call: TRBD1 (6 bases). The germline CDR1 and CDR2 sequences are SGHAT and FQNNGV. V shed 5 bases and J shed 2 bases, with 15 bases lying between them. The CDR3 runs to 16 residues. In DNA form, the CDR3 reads TGTGCCAGCAGCCCCAGCGAGGGACATAACACCGGGGAGCTGTTTTTT. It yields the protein CASSPSEGHNTGELFF.

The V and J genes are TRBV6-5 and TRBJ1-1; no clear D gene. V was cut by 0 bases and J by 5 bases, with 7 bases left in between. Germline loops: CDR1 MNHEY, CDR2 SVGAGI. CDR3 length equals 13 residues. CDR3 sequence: CASSYSPATEAFF. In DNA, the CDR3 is TGTGCCAGCAGTTACTCCCCAGCGACTGAAGCTTTCTTT.